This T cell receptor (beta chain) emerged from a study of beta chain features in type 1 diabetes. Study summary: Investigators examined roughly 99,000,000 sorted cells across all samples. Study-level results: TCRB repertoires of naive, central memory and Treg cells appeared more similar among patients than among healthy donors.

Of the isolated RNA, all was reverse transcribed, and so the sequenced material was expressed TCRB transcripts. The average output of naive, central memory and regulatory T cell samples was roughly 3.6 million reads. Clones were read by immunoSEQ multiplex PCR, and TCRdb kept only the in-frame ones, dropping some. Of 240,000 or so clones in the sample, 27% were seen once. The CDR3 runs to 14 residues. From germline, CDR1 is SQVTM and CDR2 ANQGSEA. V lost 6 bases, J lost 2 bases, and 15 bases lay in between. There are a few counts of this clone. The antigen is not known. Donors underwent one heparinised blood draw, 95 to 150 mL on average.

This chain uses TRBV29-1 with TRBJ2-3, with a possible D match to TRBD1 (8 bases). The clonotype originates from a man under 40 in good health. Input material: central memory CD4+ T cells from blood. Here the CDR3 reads CSVTGGEPTDTQYF. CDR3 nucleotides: TGCAGCGTAACAGGGGGGGAACCCACAGATACGCAGTATTTT.